The 18 T cell receptor beta chains below all came from one sample that was sequenced in a study of T-cell memory formation after mild COVID-19. MiXCR was run by TCRdb on the 5' RACE reads, yielding one entry per CDR3 protein. The table shows roughly 35,000 distinct CDR3 sequences, with around 21% occurring only once. Input material: PBMCs or a T cell subset sorted from them (not recorded which). These receptor sequences come from an adult who had mild COVID-19 (a few samples of this study predate the infection). Cell type and time point are not known.

This clonotype showed up just once. The chain uses TRBV6-4 and TRBJ2-1; D unresolved. Trimming removed 2 bases at V and 6 bases at J, with 11 bases between. Germline assignment: CDR1 MRHNA and CDR2 SNTAGT. This CDR3 comprises 14 residues. The CDR3 protein is CASSDGIAVNEQFF. DNA for the CDR3: TGTGCCAGCAGTGACGGGATAGCAGTCAATGAGCAGTTCTTC.

This clonotype was recorded many times. The chain carries TRBV5-5 and TRBJ2-2; TRBD2 might be the D (5 bases). The CDR3 length is 14 residues. Germline CDR1 reads SGHKS; CDR2 reads YYEKEE (reference sequence). Trimming stripped 3 bases from V and 5 bases from J, with 11 bases between. The CDR3 coding sequence is TGTGCCAGCAGCTCCGCTGCGGGTACCGGGGAGCTGTTTTTT. It specifies CASSSAAGTGELFF.

This clonotype was seen at least ten times. The V gene is TRBV4-1, the J gene TRBJ2-1; 7 bases are a match to TRBD2. CDR1 is MGHRA and CDR2 is YSYEKL in the germline V gene. Trimming at V came to 1 base and at J to 5 bases, leaving 8 bases not matched to a gene. This CDR3 contains 16 residues. The CDR3 loop reads CASSQVVEGTNNEQFF. The CDR3 coding sequence is TGCGCCAGCAGCCAAGTCGTTGAGGGGACTAACAATGAGCAGTTCTTC.

The chain employs TRBV4-3 and TRBJ2-3; tentatively, D is TRBD1 (5 bases). Germline loops: CDR1 LGHNA, CDR2 YSLEER. CDR3 length: 15 residues. V was clipped by 0 bases and J by 5 bases, with 12 bases between them. CDR3 sequence (DNA): TGCGCCAGCAGCCAAGAGGGGCAGGGTCTAGATACGCAGTATTTT. This codes for CASSQEGQGLDTQYF.

This clonotype was seen many times. The rearrangement links TRBV5-1 to TRBJ1-1; D may be TRBD1 (5 bases). Germline CDR1 SGHRS, CDR2 YFSETQ. The CDR3 totals 14 residues. V was cut by 3 bases and J by 1 base, with 10 bases left in between. CDR3 nucleotides: TGCGCCAGCAGCTGGGGGGACGGGAACACTGAAGCTTTCTTT. This translates into CASSWGDGNTEAFF.

This clonotype was counted ten times or more. The genes are TRBV5-1 and TRBJ2-3, with TRBD2 identical over 7 bases. The CDR3 consists of 17 residues. CDR1 SGHRS and CDR2 YFSETQ come from the germline V gene. V gave up 3 bases and J gave up 5 bases; unmatched junction bases: 15. The CDR3 sequence is CASSYTRGGSAVDTQYF. Here the CDR3 DNA reads TGCGCCAGCAGCTACACGCGGGGCGGGAGCGCCGTAGATACGCAGTATTTT.

This clonotype has more than one count but fewer than ten. The chain joins TRBV12-3 or TRBV12-4 to TRBJ1-5; tentative D call: TRBD1 (5 bases). Trimming shortened V by 5 bases and J by 1 base, and 12 bases separated the two germline ends. The CDR3 length is 15 residues. CDR3 bases: TGTGCCAGCAGTCCTCCGGGACCCAGCAATCAGCCCCAGCATTTT. Protein sequence: CASSPPGPSNQPQHF.

This clonotype is categorized as medium-sized (0.01 to 0.1%). The rearrangement links TRBV12-3 or TRBV12-4 to TRBJ2-5, with D uncertain. With 2 bases removed from V and 2 bases from J, the gap between germline ends came to 12 bases. This CDR3 region has 15 residues. CDR3 DNA: TGTGCCAGCAGTTTATCCTTCCACTCTCAAGAGACCCAGTACTTC. The encoded protein is CASSLSFHSQETQYF.

The V gene is TRBV11-2, the J gene TRBJ2-1; TRBD2 matches 7 bases. Germline-derived CDR1 and CDR2 are SGHAT and FQNNGV. The CDR3 covers 15 residues. The ends lost 0 bases at V and 4 bases at J; junction bases unmatched: 3. The CDR3 DNA reads TGTGCCAGCAGCTTAGAGCGGGGGACGTACAATGAGCAGTTCTTC. Its protein product is CASSLERGTYNEQFF.

This clonotype is labeled as medium-sized. The CDR3 DNA reads as TGCGCCAGCAGCTTGGATCGGGGGGCCAACAATGAGCAGTTCTTC. Translating gives CASSLDRGANNEQFF. The chain links TRBV5-1 to TRBJ2-1; D might be TRBD2 (7 bases). This CDR3 is 15 amino acids long. Between the trimmed V and J ends, which lost 0 bases and 5 bases, there was a span of 12 bases. Germline assignment: CDR1 SGHRS and CDR2 YFSETQ.

This clonotype showed up many times. The CDR3 sequence is CASSSGRLGSYNEQFF. CDR3 DNA: TGTGCCAGCAGCAGTGGGCGCTTGGGCTCCTACAATGAGCAGTTCTTC. The J gene is TRBJ2-1, the V gene TRBV12-3 or TRBV12-4, with no clear D. V was cut by 6 bases and J by 0 bases, with 15 bases left in between. CDR3 length: 16 amino acids.

This clonotype has at least ten counts. This sequence joins TRBV7-9 and TRBJ2-7; possibly TRBD2 for D (6 bases). The V end lost 5 bases, the J end lost 3 bases, and 17 bases lay between the germline ends. The length of the CDR3 is 15 residues. Germline loops: CDR1 SEHNR, CDR2 FQNEAQ (reference sequence). CDR3 coding DNA: TGTGCCAGCAGCCCAGAGGGCGGGGCTAACTACGAGCAGTACTTC. This translates into CASSPEGGANYEQYF.

This clonotype was picked up many times. J is TRBJ2-7 and V is TRBV7-2; 7 bases agree with TRBD2. The CDR3 is made up of 15 amino acids. Germline CDR1 reads SGHTA; CDR2 reads FQGNSA. The J segment lost 3 bases and the V segment lost 5 bases, leaving 10 bases of the junction unmatched. The CDR3: CASSPSSGTIYEQYF. DNA of the CDR3: TGTGCCAGCAGCCCCTCTAGCGGTACCATCTACGAGCAGTACTTC.

This clonotype appeared many times. The rearrangement joins TRBV6-2 or TRBV6-3 to TRBJ2-7; D may be TRBD1 (5 bases). Germline CDR1 reads MNHEY; CDR2 reads SVGEGT. Trimming took 0 bases from V and 4 from J, leaving 13 bases between them. CDR3 length equals 15 residues. The CDR3 DNA reads TGTGCCAGCAGTTACTCCCCCAGGACACAATACGAGCAGTACTTC. It encodes CASSYSPRTQYEQYF.

This clonotype was seen many times. The CDR3 DNA follows: TGTGCCAGCAGCTCGGCCAGAAATGAGCAGTTCTTC. It yields the protein CASSSARNEQFF. The chain employs TRBV5-4 and TRBJ2-1; D gene uncertain. This CDR3 spans 12 amino acids. V was trimmed by 3 bases and J by 7 bases, leaving 8 bases between them. Per germline, CDR1 SGHNT and CDR2 YYREEE (reference sequence).

This clonotype was recorded a few times. The chain has TRBV6-2 or TRBV6-3 and TRBJ2-7, with D perhaps TRBD2 (6 bases). The ends were cut back, 7 bases at V and 2 bases at J, with 21 bases in the middle. The CDR3 is made up of 16 amino acids. From germline, CDR1 is MNHEY and CDR2 SVGEGT. The CDR3 reads CASKLKRDFTTYEQYF. CDR3 sequence (DNA): TGTGCCAGCAAACTCAAGAGGGACTTTACAACCTACGAGCAGTACTTC.

This clonotype was seen at least ten times. The J gene is TRBJ2-1, the V gene TRBV5-6; TRBD1 agrees at 7 bases. Germline assignment: CDR1 SGHDT and CDR2 YYEEEE. The CDR3 is 16 amino acids. The V gene end was trimmed by 4 bases and the J gene end by 6 bases; junction bases not matched to a gene: 13. CDR3 nucleotide sequence: TGTGCCAGCAGCCTACTACAGGGGAAACGGGTCAATGAGCAGTTCTTC. Protein: CASSLLQGKRVNEQFF.

This clonotype was seen many times. Because the CDR3's place on the DNA is in doubt, the DNA is left out and the CDR3 is given as listed by TCRdb. This chain joins TRBV12-3 or TRBV12-4 and TRBJ2-2; TRBD1, the table's D call, was not compared with the DNA. The CDR3 region is 17 residues in length, termini included. The CDR3 sequence is CASQTPLWQTNTGELFF.